Below are 32 T cell receptor beta chains sequenced from a single sample in a study of CD8 T cells in ankylosing spondylitis. Findings of the study overall: Several highly homologous variants made up a TCR beta motif that seemed to typify ankylosing spondylitis blood.

No antigen has been identified for these receptors. TCRdb reprocessed the 5' RACE reads with MiXCR, giving one entry per CDR3 protein. This sample has around 94,000 distinct CDR3 sequences, with more than 8.5% found just once. The material sequenced was blood, either unsorted or a sorted T cell fraction (not recorded which). The receptors here all came from a male donor with ankylosing spondylitis.

This clonotype was seen a handful of times. This rearrangement joins TRBV27 to TRBJ1-1, with a tentative D call TRBD1 (6 bases). The CDR3 is 15 residues long. V lost 4 bases and J 5 bases, leaving 17 bases between the germline ends. Germline CDR1 is MNHEY and CDR2 is SMNVEV (reference sequence). This CDR3 reads CASSSPEKGETEAFF. CDR3 DNA: TGTGCCAGCAGTTCCCCGGAGAAGGGGGAAACTGAAGCTTTCTTT.

There are many counts of this clonotype. The gene calls are TRBV10-3 and TRBJ1-3, with a tentative D call TRBD1 (5 bases). Trimming pared 11 bases from V and 3 bases from J, leaving 17 bases between. Germline CDR1 ENHRY, CDR2 SYGVKD. The CDR3 spans 14 residues. This CDR3 is CAVLSTDGGNTIYF. The CDR3 DNA follows: TGTGCCGTACTTTCGACAGACGGTGGAAACACCATATATTTT.

V and J are TRBV6-1 and TRBJ2-7; D is unclear. Trimming shortened V by 0 bases and J by 2 bases, and 8 bases separated the two germline ends. Germline V gene lookup returns CDR1 MNHNS and CDR2 SASEGT. The CDR3 totals 14 residues. The DNA for the CDR3 is TGTGCCAGCAGTGAAGCTCCATCCCCCTACGAGCAGTACGTC. Its protein is CASSEAPSPYEQYV.

This clonotype was recorded a few times. The CDR3 sequence: CATSAFSNQPQHF. The CDR3 coding sequence is TGTGCCACCAGCGCCTTTAGCAATCAGCCCCAGCATTTT. The chain carries TRBV24-1 and TRBJ1-5, with D uncertain. The CDR3 is 13 amino acids. CDR1 and CDR2 from the germline V gene are KGHDR and SFDVKD. The V end was cut by 7 bases, the J end by 0 bases, with 6 bases between.

This clonotype was seen a single time. The chain joins TRBV19 to TRBJ1-1; tentative D call: TRBD1 (5 bases). The CDR3 consists of 15 residues. With 4 bases removed from V and 4 bases from J, the gap between germline ends came to 16 bases. Germline CDR1 LNHDA, CDR2 SQIVND (reference sequence). The CDR3 DNA is TGTGCCAGTAGTAGCTACAGGACTTCTCGCACTGAAGCTTTCTTT. It yields the protein CASSSYRTSRTEAFF.

This clonotype was detected many times. V and J are TRBV20-1 and TRBJ2-5; D unresolved. V lost 6 bases, J lost 4 bases, and 9 bases lay in between. The germline CDR1 and CDR2 sequences are DFQATT and SNEGSKA (reference sequence). CDR3 size: 11 residues. The CDR3 DNA reads TGCAGTGCCCGTTCACGAGAGACCCAGTACTTC. Translation gives CSARSRETQYF.

Only one count was recorded for this clonotype. This may arise from a read error, as a much more abundant clone is one base away. DNA of the CDR3: TGTGCCAGCACTCTGGGTGCAGGGAACACTGAAGCTTTCTTT. It yields the protein CASTLGAGNTEAFF. This chain links TRBV27 with TRBJ1-1; D ambiguous. V gave up 7 bases and J gave up 1 base, with 13 bases separating them. This CDR3 region has 14 residues. From germline, CDR1 is MNHEY and CDR2 SMNVEV (reference sequence).

This clonotype was recorded a few times. The chain employs TRBV5-1 and TRBJ2-6; D not certain. Trimming removed 5 bases at V and 0 bases at J, with 9 bases between. The germline V gene has CDR1 SGHRS and CDR2 YFSETQ. The CDR3 sequence is 15 residues long. The CDR3 DNA reads TGCGCCAGCAGACACCACCCCTCTGGGGCCAACGTCCTGACTTTC. Encoded protein: CASRHHPSGANVLTF.

This rearrangement joins TRBV7-9 to TRBJ1-5, with D hard to call. CDR3 size: 14 residues. Germline-derived CDR1 and CDR2 are SEHNR and FQNEAQ (reference sequence). V was cut by 5 bases and J by 1 base, with 9 bases left in between. This CDR3 is CASSPRESNQPQHF. The CDR3 DNA is TGTGCCAGCAGCCCCCGGGAGAGCAATCAGCCCCAGCATTTT.

This clonotype was detected only a few times. This rearrangement joins TRBV7-9 to TRBJ2-7, with 9 bases aligning to TRBD1. The germline gives CDR1 SEHNR, CDR2 FQNEAQ (reference sequence). The J segment lost 3 bases and the V segment lost 6 bases, leaving 3 bases of the junction unmatched. This CDR3 is 13 amino acids long. In DNA, the CDR3 is TGTGCCAGCAGGCCGGACAGGGGCTACGAGCAGTACTTC. Encoded protein: CASRPDRGYEQYF. The whole variable domain, remainder taken from reference TRBV7-9 and TRBJ2-7, is DTGVSQNPRHKITKRGQNVTFRCDPISEHNRLYWYRQTLGQGPEFLTYFQNEAQLEKSRLLSDRFSAERPKGSFSTLEIQRTEQGDSAMYLCASRPDRGYEQYFGPGTRLTVT.

Many counts were recorded for this clonotype. The rearrangement uses TRBV9 and TRBJ2-1; D is undetermined. Looked up from germline, CDR1 is SGDLS and CDR2 is YYNGEE. Trimming shortened V by 3 bases and J by 6 bases, and 7 bases separated the two germline ends. The CDR3 sequence is 12 residues long. The CDR3: CASSGITNEQFF. The CDR3 nucleotides are TGTGCCAGCAGCGGGATAACCAATGAGCAGTTCTTC.

This clonotype has a count of ten or more. The gene calls are TRBV7-9 and TRBJ1-1; D is perhaps TRBD1 (5 bases). V shed 5 bases and J shed 3 bases, with 16 bases lying between them. The CDR3 runs to 15 residues. Per the germline V gene, CDR1 is SEHNR and CDR2 is FQNEAQ (reference sequence). The CDR3 sequence is CASSDRGGGDTEAFF. Written as DNA, the CDR3 is TGTGCCAGCAGCGATAGGGGCGGGGGTGACACTGAAGCTTTCTTT.

The chain links TRBV19 to TRBJ2-1, with a tentative D call TRBD2 (6 bases). Germline V gene sequence: CDR1 LNHDA, CDR2 SQIVND (reference sequence). The CDR3 sequence is 14 residues long. V lost 3 bases to trimming and J lost 5 bases, with 11 bases between them. For the CDR3, the DNA is TGTGCCAGTAGTATGTTAGCGGCCGACAATGAGCAGTTCTTC. Translating it yields CASSMLAADNEQFF.

This chain connects TRBV20-1 to TRBJ2-1; 11 nucleotides match TRBD2. CDR3 length: 15 residues. Trimming removed 3 bases from V and 3 bases from J; junction bases left unmatched: 4. CDR1 DFQATT and CDR2 SNEGSKA come from the germline V gene (reference sequence). In DNA, the CDR3 is TGCAGTGCTAGTGAGGGACTAGCGGACTACAATGAGCAGTTCTTC. Translating gives CSASEGLADYNEQFF.

This clonotype appeared many times. The rearrangement uses TRBV12-3 or TRBV12-4 and TRBJ1-2, with 7 bases identical to TRBD1. V lost 3 bases, J lost 3 bases, and 1 base stayed unmatched. The CDR3 runs 13 residues. The DNA for the CDR3 is TGTGCCAGCAGTTTGGGGACAGACTATGGCTACACCTTC. The encoded protein is CASSLGTDYGYTF.

This clonotype was recorded a few times. This sequence joins TRBV14 and TRBJ2-1, with a weak D call TRBD2 (6 bases). The ends were cut back, 4 bases at V and 0 bases at J, with 16 bases in the middle. This CDR3 comprises 17 residues. The germline gives CDR1 SGHDN, CDR2 FVKESK. The CDR3 DNA follows: TGTGCCAGCAGCCCCCCCCTGGGGGAGGACTCCTACAATGAGCAGTTCTTC. It is translated as CASSPPLGEDSYNEQFF. Full variable domain (missing parts from reference TRBV14 and TRBJ2-1): EAGVTQFPSHSVIEKGQTVTLRCDPISGHDNLYWYRRVMGKEIKFLLHFVKESKQDESGMPNNRFLAERTGGTYSTLKVQPAELEDSGVYFCASSPPLGEDSYNEQFFGPGTRLTVL.

The chain links TRBV20-1 to TRBJ2-1; no definite D call. CDR3 length: 16 amino acids. Looked up from germline, CDR1 is DFQATT and CDR2 is SNEGSKA (reference sequence). V was cut by 0 bases and J by 0 bases, with 12 bases left in between. CDR3 nucleotide sequence: TGCAGTGCTAGAGATTGGGCAGAGAGCTCCTACAATGAGCAGTTCTTC. Its translation: CSARDWAESSYNEQFF.

V usage is TRBV6-1 and J usage is TRBJ2-1, with 7 bases identical to TRBD2. The CDR3 is 13 residues long. Trimming removed 7 bases from V and 5 bases from J; junction bases left unmatched: 5. Germline lookup yields CDR1 MNHNS and CDR2 SASEGT. The CDR3 sequence is CASTRLADNEQFF. In DNA form, the CDR3 reads TGTGCCAGCACCCGGCTAGCGGACAATGAGCAGTTCTTC.

This clonotype has ten or more counts. In DNA, the CDR3 is TGTGCCAGCAGCTTGTTGGGACAGACCTACGAGCAGTACTTC. Translated, it gives CASSLLGQTYEQYF. The chain employs TRBV5-6 and TRBJ2-7, with 7 bases identical to TRBD1. This CDR3 region has 14 residues. Trimming cost V 1 base and J 2 bases; bases outside gene matches: 3. Germline V gene data show CDR1 as SGHDT and CDR2 as YYEEEE.

This sequence joins TRBV20-1 and TRBJ1-1, with D perhaps matching TRBD1 (5 bases). V lost 3 bases and J 3 bases, leaving 17 bases between the germline ends. Germline lookup yields CDR1 DFQATT and CDR2 SNEGSKA (reference sequence). The CDR3 has 15 residues. In DNA form, the CDR3 reads TGCAGTGCTAGTAACAGGTGGGAGGTACACACTGAAGCTTTCTTT. Its protein is CSASNRWEVHTEAFF.

This clonotype was counted many times. V gene TRBV11-2 combines with J gene TRBJ2-1; possible D gene TRBD2, 5 bases. Trimming took 5 bases from V and 1 from J, leaving 15 bases between them. In germline, CDR1 is SGHAT, CDR2 FQNNGV. This CDR3 has 16 amino acids. The CDR3 spells CASSPGFGGSYNEQFF. The CDR3 DNA is TGTGCCAGCAGCCCCGGATTTGGCGGGTCCTACAATGAGCAGTTCTTC.

This clonotype came up many times. The CDR3 region is CASRGSKNIQYF. CDR3 sequence (DNA): TGTGCCAGCAGGGGTTCCAAAAACATTCAGTACTTC. The rearrangement joins TRBV5-6 to TRBJ2-4; D gene uncertain. Trimming cost V 5 bases and J 2 bases, with 5 bases left between them. Germline assignment: CDR1 SGHDT and CDR2 YYEEEE. This CDR3 is 12 amino acids long. Full variable domain (outside the CDR3, taken from reference TRBV5-6 and TRBJ2-4): DAGVTQSPTHLIKTRGQQVTLRCSPKSGHDTVSWYQQALGQGPQFIFQYYEEEERQRGNFPDRFSGHQFPNYSSELNVNALLLGDSALYLCASRGSKNIQYFGAGTRLSVL.

This clonotype has a count of ten or more. This chain uses TRBV28 with TRBJ2-7, with a weak D call TRBD1 (6 bases). V was shortened by 6 bases and J by 3 bases, with 15 bases between the two germline ends. The CDR3 spans 14 residues. The germline V gene has CDR1 MDHEN and CDR2 SYDVKM. The CDR3: CASRDGTTNYEQYV. The CDR3 DNA reads TGTGCCAGCAGGGACGGGACAACCAACTACGAGCAGTACGTC.

Many counts were recorded for this clonotype. The rearrangement links TRBV7-9 to TRBJ1-2; D is uncertain. V was clipped by 7 bases and J by 4 bases, with 13 bases between them. CDR3 length: 13 amino acids. The germline gives CDR1 SEHNR, CDR2 FQNEAQ (reference sequence). In DNA, the CDR3 is TGTGCCAGCACCCTAAACCCCCTCTATGGCTACACCTTC. This encodes CASTLNPLYGYTF.

This clonotype was counted only a few times. The rearrangement joins TRBV5-1 to TRBJ1-5, with D possibly being TRBD1 (5 bases). The CDR3 consists of 14 residues. V lost 3 bases, J lost 2 bases, and 9 bases lay in between. Germline CDR1 is SGHRS and CDR2 is YFSETQ. The CDR3 protein is CASSSEGGNQPQHF. In DNA, the CDR3 is TGCGCCAGCAGCTCCGAAGGGGGCAATCAGCCCCAGCATTTT.

This clonotype was counted at least ten times. The J gene is TRBJ2-5, the V gene TRBV5-1; D gene unclear. The CDR3 sequence is 14 residues long. V shed 0 bases and J shed 5 bases, with 11 bases lying between them. CDR1 is SGHRS and CDR2 is YFSETQ in the germline V gene. The CDR3 coding sequence is TGCGCCAGCAGCTTGGTTGTGTGGGCGGAGACCCAGTACTTC. It codes for CASSLVVWAETQYF.

This clonotype was seen many times. This rearrangement joins TRBV5-1 to TRBJ2-3; TRBD2 matches 7 bases. The V gene end was trimmed by 4 bases and the J gene end by 2 bases; junction bases not matched to a gene: 16. In germline, CDR1 is SGHRS, CDR2 YFSETQ. This CDR3 comprises 18 residues. The CDR3 here is CASSLSGGGRTNTDTQYF. DNA of the CDR3: TGCGCCAGCAGCCTGAGTGGGGGGGGTAGGACCAACACAGATACGCAGTATTTT.

At least ten counts were recorded for this clonotype. CDR3 coding DNA: TGTGCCAGCAGTGAAGAGACATGGGGGGAACGGGATGAAGCTTTCTTT. Amino acids: CASSEETWGERDEAFF. V is TRBV6-1 and J is TRBJ1-1, with D possibly TRBD1 on 5 matching bases. The CDR3 consists of 16 residues. Germline values: CDR1 MNHNS, CDR2 SASEGT. The V gene lost 1 base and the J gene lost 7 bases, with 19 bases spanning the gap.

The J gene is TRBJ2-1, the V gene TRBV11-2; no reliable D call. V lost 1 base and J lost 4, with 14 bases in between. Germline V gene sequence: CDR1 SGHAT, CDR2 FQNNGV. The CDR3 is 16 amino acids. CDR3 bases: TGTGCCAGCAGCTTAGCTTACTCCCAGGAATACAATGAGCAGTTCTTC. It is translated as CASSLAYSQEYNEQFF. Full variable domain (outside the CDR3, taken from reference TRBV11-2 and TRBJ2-1): EAGVAQSPRYKIIEKRQSVAFWCNPISGHATLYWYQQILGQGPKLLIQFQNNGVVDDSQLPKDRFSAERLKGVDSTLKIQPAKLEDSAVYLCASSLAYSQEYNEQFFGPGTRLTVL.

This clonotype was seen a handful of times. The chain combines TRBV27 with TRBJ2-7; 10 nucleotides match TRBD1. Germline lookup yields CDR1 MNHEY and CDR2 SMNVEV (reference sequence). This CDR3 contains 15 residues. With 5 bases clipped from V and 4 bases from J, the junction kept 8 bases outside the gene matches. CDR3 loop: CASSTTGTGVYEQYF. The CDR3 DNA sequence: TGTGCCAGCAGTACTACCGGGACAGGGGTTTACGAGCAGTACTTC.

This clonotype was recorded many times. This chain uses TRBV3-1 with TRBJ2-1, with 7 bases lining up with TRBD2. Germline CDR1 reads LGHDT; CDR2 reads YNNKEL (reference sequence). The CDR3 spans 19 residues. Trimming took 4 bases from V and 0 from J; bases not matched to a gene: 15. The CDR3 region is CASSPRGRSGSFSYNEQFF. The DNA of the CDR3 is TGTGCCAGCAGCCCTCGTGGGCGTAGCGGGTCCTTCTCCTACAATGAGCAGTTCTTC.

The chain links TRBV20-1 to TRBJ2-7; the D is unclear. The V end lost 6 bases, the J end lost 1 base, and 16 bases lay between the germline ends. This CDR3 is built from 14 residues. Germline CDR1 DFQATT, CDR2 SNEGSKA (reference sequence). CDR3 bases: TGCAGTGCGAAGGTCTACGGCGAGTCCTACGAGCAGTACTTC. It encodes CSAKVYGESYEQYF.